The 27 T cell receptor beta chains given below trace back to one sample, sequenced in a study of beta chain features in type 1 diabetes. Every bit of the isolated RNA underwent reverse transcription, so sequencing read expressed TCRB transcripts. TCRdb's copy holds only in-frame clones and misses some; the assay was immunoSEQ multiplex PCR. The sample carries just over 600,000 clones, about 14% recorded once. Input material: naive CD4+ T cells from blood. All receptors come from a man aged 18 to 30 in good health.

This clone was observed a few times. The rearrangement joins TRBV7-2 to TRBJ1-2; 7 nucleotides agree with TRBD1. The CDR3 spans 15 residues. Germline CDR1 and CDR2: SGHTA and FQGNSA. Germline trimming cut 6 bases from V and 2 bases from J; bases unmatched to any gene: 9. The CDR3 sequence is CASRRDSPRNYGYTF. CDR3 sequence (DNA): TGTGCCAGCAGGAGGGACAGCCCACGAAACTATGGCTACACCTTC.

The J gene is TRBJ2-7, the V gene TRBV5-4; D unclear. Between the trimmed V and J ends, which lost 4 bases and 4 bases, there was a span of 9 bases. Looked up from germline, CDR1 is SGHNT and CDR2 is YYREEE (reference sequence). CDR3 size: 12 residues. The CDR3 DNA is TGTGCCAGCAGCGGAAACGGGTACGAGCAGTACTTC. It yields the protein CASSGNGYEQYF.

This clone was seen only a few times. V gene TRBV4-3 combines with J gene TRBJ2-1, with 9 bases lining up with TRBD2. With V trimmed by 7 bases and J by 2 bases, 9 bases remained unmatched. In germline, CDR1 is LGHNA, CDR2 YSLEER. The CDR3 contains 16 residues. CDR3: CASTPWASGAYNEQFF. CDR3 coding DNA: TGCGCCAGCACCCCATGGGCTAGCGGGGCCTACAATGAGCAGTTCTTC.

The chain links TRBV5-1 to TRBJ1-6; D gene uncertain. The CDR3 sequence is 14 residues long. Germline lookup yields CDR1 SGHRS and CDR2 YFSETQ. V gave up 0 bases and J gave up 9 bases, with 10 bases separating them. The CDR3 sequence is CASSLEASGSPLHF. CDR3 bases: TGCGCCAGCAGCTTGGAGGCCTCGGGTTCACCCCTCCACTTT. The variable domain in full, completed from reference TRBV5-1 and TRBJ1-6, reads KAGVTQTPRYLIKTRGQQVTLSCSPISGHRSVSWYQQTPGQGLQFLFEYFSETQRNKGNFPGRFSGRQFSNSRSEMNVSTLELGDSALYLCASSLEASGSPLHFGNGTRLTVT.

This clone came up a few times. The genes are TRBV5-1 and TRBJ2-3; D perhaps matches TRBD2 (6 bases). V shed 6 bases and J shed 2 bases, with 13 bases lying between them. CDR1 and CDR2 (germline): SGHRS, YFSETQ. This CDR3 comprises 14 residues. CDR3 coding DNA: TGCGCCAGCACCCCTAGGGAGGTCACAGATACGCAGTATTTT. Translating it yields CASTPREVTDTQYF. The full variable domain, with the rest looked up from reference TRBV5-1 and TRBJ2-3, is KAGVTQTPRYLIKTRGQQVTLSCSPISGHRSVSWYQQTPGQGLQFLFEYFSETQRNKGNFPGRFSGRQFSNSRSEMNVSTLELGDSALYLCASTPREVTDTQYFGPGTRLTVL.

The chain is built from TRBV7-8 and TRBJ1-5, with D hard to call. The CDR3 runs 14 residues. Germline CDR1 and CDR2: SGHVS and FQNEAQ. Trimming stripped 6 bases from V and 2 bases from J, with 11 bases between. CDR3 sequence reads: CASRATDGNQPQHF. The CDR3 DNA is TGTGCCAGCAGGGCAACAGACGGCAATCAGCCCCAGCATTTT.

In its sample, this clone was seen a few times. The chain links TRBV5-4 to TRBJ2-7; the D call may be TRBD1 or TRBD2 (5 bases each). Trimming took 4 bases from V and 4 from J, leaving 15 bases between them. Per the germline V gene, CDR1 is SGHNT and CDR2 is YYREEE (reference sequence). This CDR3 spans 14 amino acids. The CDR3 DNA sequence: TGTGCCAGCAGCCCGCCCGGGACCAGATACGAGCAGTACTTC. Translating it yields CASSPPGTRYEQYF.

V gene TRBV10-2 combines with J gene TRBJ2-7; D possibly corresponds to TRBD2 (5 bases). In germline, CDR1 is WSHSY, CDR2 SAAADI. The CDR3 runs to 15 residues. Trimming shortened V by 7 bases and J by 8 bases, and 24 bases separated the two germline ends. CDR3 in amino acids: CASKRTPGKDGQQYF. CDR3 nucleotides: TGCGCCAGCAAGCGTACACCGGGAAAGGATGGTCAGCAGTACTTC.

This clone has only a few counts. CDR3 DNA: TGTGCCAGCGCCGACCGGACCCAGTACTTC. Amino acids: CASADRTQYF. This chain uses TRBV6-4 with TRBJ2-5; D gene unclear. CDR1 and CDR2 from the germline V gene are MRHNA and SNTAGT. CDR3 size: 10 residues. V lost 8 bases and J lost 7, with 8 bases in between.

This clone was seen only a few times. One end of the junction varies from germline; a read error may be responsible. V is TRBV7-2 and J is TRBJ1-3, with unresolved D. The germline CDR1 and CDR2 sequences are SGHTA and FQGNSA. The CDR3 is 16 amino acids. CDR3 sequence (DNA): TGTGCCAGCAGTTTAGACCCGATTAAATGGGGAAACACCATATATTTT. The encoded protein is CASSLDPIKWGNTIYF. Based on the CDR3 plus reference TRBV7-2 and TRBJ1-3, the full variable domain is GAGVSQSPSNKVTEKGKDVELRCDPISGHTALYWYRQSLGQGLEFLIYFQGNSAPDKSGLPSDRFSAERTGGSVSTLTIQRTQQEDSAVYLCASSLDPIKWGNTIYFGEGSWLTVV.

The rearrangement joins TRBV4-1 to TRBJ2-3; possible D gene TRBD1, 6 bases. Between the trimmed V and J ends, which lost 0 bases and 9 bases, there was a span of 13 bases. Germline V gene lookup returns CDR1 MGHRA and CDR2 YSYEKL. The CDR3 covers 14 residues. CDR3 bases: TGCGCCAGCAGCCAAGACCGGAACAGGGTGACGCAGTATTTT. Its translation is CASSQDRNRVTQYF.

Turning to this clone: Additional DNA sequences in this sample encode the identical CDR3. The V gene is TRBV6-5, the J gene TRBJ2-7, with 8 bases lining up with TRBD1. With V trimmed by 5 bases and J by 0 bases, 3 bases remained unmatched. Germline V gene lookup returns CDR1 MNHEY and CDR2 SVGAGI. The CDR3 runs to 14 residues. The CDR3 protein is CASSRTGSSYEQYF. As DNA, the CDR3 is TGTGCCAGCAGTAGGACAGGGAGCTCCTACGAGCAGTACTTC.

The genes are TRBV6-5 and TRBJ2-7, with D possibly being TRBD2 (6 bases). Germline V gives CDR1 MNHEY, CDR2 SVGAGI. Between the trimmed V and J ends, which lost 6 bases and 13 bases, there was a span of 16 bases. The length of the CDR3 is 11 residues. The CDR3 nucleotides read TGTGCCAGCAGCACCAACCGGGGGATTTACTTC. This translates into CASSTNRGIYF.

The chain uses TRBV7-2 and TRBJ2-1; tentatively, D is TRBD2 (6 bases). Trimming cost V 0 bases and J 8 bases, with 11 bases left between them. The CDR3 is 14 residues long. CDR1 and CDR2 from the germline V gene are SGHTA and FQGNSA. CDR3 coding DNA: TGTGCCAGCAGCTTAGCGCGTGGAGGGCATGAGCAGTTCTTC. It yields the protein CASSLARGGHEQFF. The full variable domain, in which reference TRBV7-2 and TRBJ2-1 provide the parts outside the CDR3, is GAGVSQSPSNKVTEKGKDVELRCDPISGHTALYWYRQSLGQGLEFLIYFQGNSAPDKSGLPSDRFSAERTGGSVSTLTIQRTQQEDSAVYLCASSLARGGHEQFFGPGTRLTVL.

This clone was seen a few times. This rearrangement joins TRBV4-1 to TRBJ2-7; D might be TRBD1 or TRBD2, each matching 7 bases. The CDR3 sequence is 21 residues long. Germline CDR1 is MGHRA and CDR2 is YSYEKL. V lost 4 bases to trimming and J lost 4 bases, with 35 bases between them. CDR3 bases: TGCGCCAGCAGCCCGATGCTACTTCAATGGATCGACAGGGAGGGTAATTACGAGCAGTACTTC. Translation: CASSPMLLQWIDREGNYEQYF.

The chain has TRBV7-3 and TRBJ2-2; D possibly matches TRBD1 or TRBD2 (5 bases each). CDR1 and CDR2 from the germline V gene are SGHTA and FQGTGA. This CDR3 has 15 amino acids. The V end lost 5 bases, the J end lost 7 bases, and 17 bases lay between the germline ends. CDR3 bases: TGTGCCAGCAGCACTAGAGGGGACGGGATCGGGGAGCTGTTTTTT. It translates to CASSTRGDGIGELFF.

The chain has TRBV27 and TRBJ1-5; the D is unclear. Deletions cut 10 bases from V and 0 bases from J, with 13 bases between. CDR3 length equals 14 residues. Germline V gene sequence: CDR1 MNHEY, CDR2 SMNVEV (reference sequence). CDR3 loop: CATDTGYSNQPQHF. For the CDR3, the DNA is TGTGCCACGGATACCGGATATAGCAATCAGCCCCAGCATTTT.

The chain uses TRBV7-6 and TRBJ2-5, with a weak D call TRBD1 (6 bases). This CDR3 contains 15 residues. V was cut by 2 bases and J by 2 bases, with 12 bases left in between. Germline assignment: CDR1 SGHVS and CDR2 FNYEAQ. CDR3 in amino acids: CASSLNRVVQETQYF. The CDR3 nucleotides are TGTGCCAGCAGCTTAAACAGGGTTGTACAAGAGACCCAGTACTTC.

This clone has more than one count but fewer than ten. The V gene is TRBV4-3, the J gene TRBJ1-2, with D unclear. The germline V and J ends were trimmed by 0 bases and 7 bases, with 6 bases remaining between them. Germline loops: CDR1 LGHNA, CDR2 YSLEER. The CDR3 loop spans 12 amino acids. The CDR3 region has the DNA TGCGCCAGCAGCCAAGATAGGGCTGGCTACACCTTC. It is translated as CASSQDRAGYTF.

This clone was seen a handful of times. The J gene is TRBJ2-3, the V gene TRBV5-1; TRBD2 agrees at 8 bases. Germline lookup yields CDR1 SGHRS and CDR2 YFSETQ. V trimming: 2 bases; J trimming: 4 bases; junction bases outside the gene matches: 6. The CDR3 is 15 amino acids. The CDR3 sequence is CASSLGLAVSDTQYF. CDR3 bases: TGCGCCAGCAGCTTAGGACTAGCTGTATCAGATACGCAGTATTTT.

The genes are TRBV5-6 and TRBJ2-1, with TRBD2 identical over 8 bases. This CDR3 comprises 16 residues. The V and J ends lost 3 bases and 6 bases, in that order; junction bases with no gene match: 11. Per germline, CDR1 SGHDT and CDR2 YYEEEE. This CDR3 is CASSSPGLAKLNEQFF. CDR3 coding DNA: TGTGCCAGCAGCTCTCCCGGACTAGCCAAACTCAATGAGCAGTTCTTC.

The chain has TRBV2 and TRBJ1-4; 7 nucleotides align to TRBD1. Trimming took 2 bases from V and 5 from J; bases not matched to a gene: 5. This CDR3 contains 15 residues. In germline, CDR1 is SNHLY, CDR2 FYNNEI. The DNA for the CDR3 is TGTGCCAGCAGTGAACAGGGACAGAGGAATGAAAAACTGTTTTTT. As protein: CASSEQGQRNEKLFF.

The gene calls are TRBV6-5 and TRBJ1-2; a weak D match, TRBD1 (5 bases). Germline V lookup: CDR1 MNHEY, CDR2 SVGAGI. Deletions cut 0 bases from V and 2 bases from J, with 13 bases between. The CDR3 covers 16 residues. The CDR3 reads CASSYSGLGQNYGYTF. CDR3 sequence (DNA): TGTGCCAGCAGTTACTCGGGGCTAGGGCAGAACTATGGCTACACCTTC.

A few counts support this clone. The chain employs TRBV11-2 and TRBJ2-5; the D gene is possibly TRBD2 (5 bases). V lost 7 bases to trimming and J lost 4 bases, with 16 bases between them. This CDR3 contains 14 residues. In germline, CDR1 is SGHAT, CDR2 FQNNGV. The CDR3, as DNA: TGTGCCAGCACGACCTTTCGGGGAGTAGAGACCCAGTACTTC. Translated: CASTTFRGVETQYF.

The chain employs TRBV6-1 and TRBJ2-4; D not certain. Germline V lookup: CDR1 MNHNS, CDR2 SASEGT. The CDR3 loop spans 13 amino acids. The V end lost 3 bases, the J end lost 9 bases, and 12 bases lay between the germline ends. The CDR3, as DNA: TGTGCCAGCAGTGACACACCCAGCAGCATTCAGTACTTC. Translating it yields CASSDTPSSIQYF.

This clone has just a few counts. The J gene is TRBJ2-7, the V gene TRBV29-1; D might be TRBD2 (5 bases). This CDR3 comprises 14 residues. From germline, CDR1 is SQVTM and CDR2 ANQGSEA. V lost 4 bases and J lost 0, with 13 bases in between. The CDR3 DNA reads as TGCAGCGTTGGGAGGACGGTCAGCTCCTACGAGCAGTACTTC. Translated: CSVGRTVSSYEQYF.

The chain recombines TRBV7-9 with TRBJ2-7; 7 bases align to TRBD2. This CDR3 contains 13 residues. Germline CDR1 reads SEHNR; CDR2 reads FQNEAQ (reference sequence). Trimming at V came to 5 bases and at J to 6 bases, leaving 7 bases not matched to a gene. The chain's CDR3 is CASSQAGVGEQYF. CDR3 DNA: TGTGCCAGCAGCCAGGCGGGGGTAGGCGAGCAGTACTTC.